The 13 T cell receptor beta chains reported below all come from one sample, sequenced in a study of Graves' ophthalmopathy and Graves' hyperthyroidism. As the template, RNA transcripts were used to amplify TCR beta CDR3 regions. A first-round RT-PCR used HTBI primers, followed by a second-round multiplex PCR. Using its own MiXCR run on the multiplex PCR reads, TCRdb lists one record per CDR3 protein. The sample yields hundreds of thousands of distinct CDR3 sequences, 35% to 50% seen once. Material for sequencing was peripheral blood. These receptors were obtained from an adult man with Graves' ophthalmopathy.

This clonotype appeared a few times. This chain connects TRBV10-3 to TRBJ2-1; 9 bases line up with TRBD2. Germline CDR1 is ENHRY and CDR2 is SYGVKD. The length of the CDR3 is 13 residues. With V trimmed by 4 bases and J by 6 bases, 1 base remained unmatched. The CDR3 here is CAISGGLANEQFF. The CDR3 nucleotides are TGTGCCATCAGTGGGGGACTAGCCAATGAGCAGTTCTTC.

This clonotype was observed a handful of times. The chain uses TRBV7-9 and TRBJ2-2; 9 nucleotides match TRBD1. J lost 1 base, V lost 5 bases, and 14 bases had no gene match. CDR1 and CDR2 from the germline V gene are SEHNR and FQNEAQ (reference sequence). This CDR3 has 19 amino acids. The CDR3 region has the DNA TGTGCCAGCAGCCTAAAACCGGTGGGGGGACAGGGGAACACCGGGGAGCTGTTTTTT. Residues: CASSLKPVGGQGNTGELFF.

This clonotype was found a few times. This sequence joins TRBV12-3 or TRBV12-4 and TRBJ2-7, with 8 bases aligning to TRBD1. With V trimmed by 5 bases and J by 2 bases, 14 bases remained unmatched. This CDR3 comprises 17 residues. This CDR3 reads CASSPPLGQGRPYEQYF. The DNA of the CDR3 is TGTGCCAGCAGTCCTCCCTTAGGACAGGGCAGACCCTACGAGCAGTACTTC.

The rearrangement uses TRBV25-1 and TRBJ2-3; D gene ambiguous. The germline V gene encodes CDR1 MGHDK and CDR2 SYGVNS. There are 15 residues in the CDR3. V gave up 5 bases and J gave up 2 bases, with 14 bases separating them. CDR3 residues: CASSYSQTYTDTQYF. The DNA for the CDR3 is TGTGCCAGCAGTTACTCCCAAACCTACACAGATACGCAGTATTTT.

This clonotype was recorded at least ten times. The chain links TRBV2 to TRBJ2-2; D possibly matches TRBD1 or TRBD2 (5 bases each). Germline V gene sequence: CDR1 SNHLY, CDR2 FYNNEI. V lost 4 bases and J 16 bases, leaving 16 bases between the germline ends. The CDR3 extends over 12 amino acids. The CDR3 nucleotides are TGTGCCAGCAGTGCCTCGGGACGCCGTCCGTTTTTT. Protein sequence: CASSASGRRPFF. Combining the CDR3 with reference TRBV2 and TRBJ2-2 gives the whole variable domain EPEVTQTPSHQVTQMGQEVILRCVPISNHLYFYWYRQILGQKVEFLVSFYNNEISEKSEIFDDQFSVERPDGSNFTLKIRSTKLEDSAMYFCASSASGRRPFFGEGSRLTVL.

This sequence joins TRBV25-1 and TRBJ2-2; TRBD2 agrees at 8 bases. CDR1 is MGHDK, CDR2 SYGVNS, per germline. Germline trimming cut 7 bases from V and 5 bases from J; bases unmatched to any gene: 9. CDR3 length: 15 amino acids. CDR3 protein: CASNGRAGGTGELFF. The CDR3 bases are TGTGCCAGCAATGGGCGGGCGGGAGGAACCGGGGAGCTGTTTTTT.

Turning to this clonotype: A read error is possible here, since a much larger clone lies one base away. The chain combines TRBV20-1 with TRBJ2-7; TRBD2 aligns across 9 bases. This CDR3 contains 13 residues. Germline assignment: CDR1 DFQATT and CDR2 SNEGSKA (reference sequence). The CDR3 nucleotides are TGCAGTGCTATCGGGACTAGCTACTACGGGCAGTACTTC. Translation: CSAIGTSYYGQYF.

This clonotype was counted ten times or more. V gene TRBV6-1 combines with J gene TRBJ2-7; D gene ambiguous. The germline V and J ends were trimmed by 3 bases and 0 bases, with 9 bases remaining between them. Germline loops: CDR1 MNHNS, CDR2 SASEGT. CDR3 length: 14 residues. The CDR3 reads CASSDGWSSYEQYF. CDR3 nucleotides: TGTGCCAGCAGTGATGGGTGGAGCTCCTACGAGCAGTACTTC.

As for this clonotype: The junction does not match germline at one end; this may be a read error. The genes are TRBV6-5 and TRBJ2-5, with D possibly being TRBD1 (6 bases). Germline CDR1 MNHEY, CDR2 SVGAGI. The CDR3 length is 12 residues. In DNA, the CDR3 is TGTGCCATCAGTGGAACAGGGGAGACCCAGTACTTC. It specifies CAISGTGETQYF.

This sequence joins TRBV7-8 and TRBJ1-5; 8 bases are shared with TRBD1. CDR3 length: 14 amino acids. Germline V gene sequence: CDR1 SGHVS, CDR2 FQNEAQ. Unmatched junction bases numbered 7, after V lost 5 bases and J lost 7 bases. CDR3 nucleotides: TGTGCCAGCAGCCCCGGGACAGGAGCGCAGCCCCAGCATTTT. This codes for CASSPGTGAQPQHF.

Comments on this clonotype: This may be a read error: a much more frequent sequence differs by one nucleotide. J is TRBJ1-1 and V is TRBV5-1; 7 positions agree with TRBD1. CDR1 SGHRS and CDR2 YFSETQ come from the germline V gene. The CDR3 consists of 17 residues. V was clipped by 4 bases and J by 4 bases; unmatched bases: 16. CDR3 protein: CASSVNWRQGRGTEAFF. CDR3 coding DNA: TGCGCCAGCAGCGTAAATTGGCGACAGGGTAGGGGCACTGAAGCTTTCTTT.

CDR3 DNA sequence: TGCGCCAGCAGCCAAAGCTCTACGGGGGATCAGCCCCAGCATTTT. As protein: CASSQSSTGDQPQHF. The chain links TRBV4-3 to TRBJ1-5, with D possibly being TRBD1 (5 bases). Trimming left V 2 bases short and J 5 bases short, with 13 bases between. The germline V gene encodes CDR1 LGHNA and CDR2 YSLEER. CDR3 length: 15 residues.

This sequence joins TRBV9 and TRBJ1-3; 8 bases match TRBD1. Germline V gene lookup returns CDR1 SGDLS and CDR2 YYNGEE. The CDR3 sequence is 17 residues long. V shed 0 bases and J 1 base; nucleotides not matched to a gene: 6. CDR3 DNA sequence: TGTGCCAGCAGCGTAGGGTCGCAGGGGGCTTCTGGAAACACCATATATTTT. It encodes CASSVGSQGASGNTIYF.